The 17 T cell receptor beta chains reported below all come from one sample, sequenced in a study of cytomegalovirus exposure and HLA in healthy donors. PCR amplification relied on 60 Vbeta primers (plus 13 Jbeta primers). TCRdb's copy holds only in-frame clones and misses some; the assay was immunoSEQ multiplex PCR. The sample includes roughly 160,000 clones, roughly 85% of them seen just once. Material for sequencing was PBMCs. Every receptor here comes from a boy aged 2-9 years in good health and CMV-seronegative.

The chain uses TRBV30 and TRBJ2-1; 13 bases match TRBD2. The CDR3 is 19 residues long. CDR1 is GTSNPN and CDR2 is SVGIG in the germline V gene (reference sequence). The trim removed 0 bases at V and 5 bases at J, leaving 13 bases unmatched. The CDR3 here is CAWSVIGVRGLAGNNEQFF. The CDR3 DNA reads TGTGCCTGGAGTGTAATAGGGGTCAGGGGACTAGCGGGAAACAATGAGCAGTTCTTC.

The chain recombines TRBV28 with TRBJ1-2; perhaps TRBD1 as D (5 bases). Germline CDR1 MDHEN, CDR2 SYDVKM. V lost 3 bases and J 4 bases, leaving 15 bases between the germline ends. CDR3 length: 15 residues. CDR3: CASSFPQGQSYGYTF. CDR3 coding DNA: TGTGCCAGCAGTTTCCCTCAGGGCCAGAGCTATGGCTACACCTTC.

Concerning this clone: Relative to the germline gene, one junction end is altered; a read error may explain this. The chain is built from TRBV7-9 and TRBJ2-3; D uncertain. This CDR3 comprises 11 residues. In germline, CDR1 is SEHNR, CDR2 FQNEAQ (reference sequence). The CDR3 is CSSSLLDTQYF. CDR3 DNA sequence: TGTTCCAGCAGCTTACTTGATACGCAGTATTTT.

The chain uses TRBV28 and TRBJ1-1, with D unresolved. Germline values: CDR1 MDHEN, CDR2 SYDVKM. The CDR3 has 14 residues. Trimming stripped 3 bases from V and 4 bases from J, with 12 bases between. The CDR3 DNA follows: TGTGCCAGCAGTTTCGTGAAGAAGAGCACTGAAGCTTTCTTT. It translates to CASSFVKKSTEAFF.

This chain connects TRBV28 to TRBJ2-7, with 15 bases aligning to TRBD2. The CDR3 is made up of 17 amino acids. V was pared by 3 bases and J by 2 bases, with 5 bases of the junction left unmatched. Germline lookup yields CDR1 MDHEN and CDR2 SYDVKM. The CDR3 DNA sequence: TGTGCCAGCAGTTTCCCGGGACTAGCGGGAGGAACCTACGAGCAGTACTTC. Translated, it gives CASSFPGLAGGTYEQYF.

The V call is TRBV6-1, the J call TRBJ2-5, with D possibly TRBD2 on 6 matching bases. The CDR3 covers 15 residues. Germline CDR1 MNHNS, CDR2 SASEGT. Trimming removed 4 bases at V and 5 bases at J, with 17 bases between. The CDR3 DNA reads TGTGCCAGCAGTGGGGGGGACGTCCTGGGGGAGACCCAGTACTTC. It yields the protein CASSGGDVLGETQYF.

The rearrangement joins TRBV9 to TRBJ1-1; no firm D call. Germline V gives CDR1 SGDLS, CDR2 YYNGEE. The V end lost 0 bases, the J end lost 3 bases, and 15 bases lay between the germline ends. The CDR3 length is 16 residues. In DNA form, the CDR3 reads TGTGCCAGCAGCGTAGGGGCGGGAGGGTCTGACACTGAAGCTTTCTTT. Its translation is CASSVGAGGSDTEAFF.

The rearrangement uses TRBV19 and TRBJ1-2, with 8 bases matching TRBD1. J gave up 4 bases and V 5 bases, and 6 bases lay outside the gene matches. CDR3 length equals 14 residues. Germline V gene data show CDR1 as LNHDA and CDR2 as SQIVND (reference sequence). CDR3 DNA: TGTGCCAGTAGTCCCCGGGACAGGTCCTATGGCTACACCTTC. It codes for CASSPRDRSYGYTF.

The chain links TRBV6-4 to TRBJ1-2; D gene unclear. Trimming left V 2 bases short and J 8 bases short, with 9 bases between. Germline values: CDR1 MRHNA, CDR2 SNTAGT. This CDR3 has 12 residues. The CDR3 is CASSDMRGGYTF. The CDR3 nucleotides read TGTGCCAGCAGTGACATGCGCGGGGGCTACACCTTC.

The chain employs TRBV5-1 and TRBJ2-5; 12 nucleotides agree with TRBD2. With V trimmed by 5 bases and J by 5 bases, 7 bases remained unmatched. Germline values: CDR1 SGHRS, CDR2 YFSETQ. The CDR3 has 15 residues. CDR3 protein: CASRRTSGMGETQYF. CDR3 sequence (DNA): TGCGCCAGCAGGAGGACTAGCGGGATGGGTGAGACCCAGTACTTC.

The V gene is TRBV27, the J gene TRBJ2-1, with D possibly matching TRBD1 (6 bases). The CDR3 covers 14 residues. V lost 3 bases and J lost 9, with 15 bases in between. Germline V gives CDR1 MNHEY, CDR2 SMNVEV (reference sequence). CDR3 loop: CASSFGQGQGEQFF. CDR3 DNA: TGTGCCAGCAGTTTTGGGCAGGGGCAAGGTGAGCAGTTCTTC.

With regard to this clone: Lacking the conserved final phenylalanine or tryptophan, this CDR3 likely reflects a read error. Because the CDR3's place on the DNA is in doubt, the DNA is left out and the CDR3 is given as listed by TCRdb. The chain has TRBV30 and TRBJ2-7; TRBD2 was called by the table and not checked on the DNA. Germline CDR1 reads GTSNPN; CDR2 reads SVGIG (reference sequence). From its first to its last residue, the CDR3 has 11 amino acids. The CDR3 here is CAWGEMGLVNL.

This chain joins TRBV30 and TRBJ1-6; D is uncertain. CDR3 length: 15 residues. V was cut by 4 bases and J by 7 bases, with 17 bases left in between. Germline values: CDR1 GTSNPN, CDR2 SVGIG (reference sequence). The CDR3 sequence is CAWTSGFGGNSPLHF. CDR3 bases: TGTGCCTGGACCTCCGGGTTCGGAGGGAATTCACCCCTCCACTTT. The full variable domain, in which reference TRBV30 and TRBJ1-6 provide the parts outside the CDR3, is SQTIHQWPATLVQPVGSPLSLECTVEGTSNPNLYWYRQAAGRGLQLLFYSVGIGQISSEVPQNLSASRPQDRQFILSSKKLLLSDSGFYLCAWTSGFGGNSPLHFGNGTRLTVT.

The chain joins TRBV7-2 to TRBJ2-7, with D possibly matching TRBD2 (7 bases). CDR1 is SGHTA, CDR2 FQGNSA, per germline. The V gene lost 5 bases and the J gene lost 1 base, with 15 bases spanning the gap. This CDR3 spans 15 amino acids. The CDR3 spells CASSGQLAVSYEQYF. CDR3 DNA sequence: TGTGCCAGCAGCGGACAGCTAGCGGTATCCTACGAGCAGTACTTC. The whole variable domain, filled in from reference TRBV7-2 and TRBJ2-7, reads GAGVSQSPSNKVTEKGKDVELRCDPISGHTALYWYRQSLGQGLEFLIYFQGNSAPDKSGLPSDRFSAERTGGSVSTLTIQRTQQEDSAVYLCASSGQLAVSYEQYFGPGTRLTVT.

The chain links TRBV6-5 to TRBJ2-6; maybe TRBD2 (6 bases). CDR3 length: 16 residues. CDR1 is MNHEY and CDR2 is SVGAGI in the germline V gene. V was cut by 1 base and J by 0 bases, with 7 bases left in between. CDR3 protein: CASSYFGSSGANVLTF. The CDR3 DNA sequence: TGTGCCAGCAGTTACTTCGGGAGCTCTGGGGCCAACGTCCTGACTTTC.

This clone was seen a single time. The chain employs TRBV29-1 and TRBJ2-5, with TRBD2 as a possible D gene (5 bases). The V gene lost 6 bases and the J gene lost 1 base, with 15 bases spanning the gap. Germline V gene lookup returns CDR1 SQVTM and CDR2 ANQGSEA. The CDR3 is made up of 14 amino acids. CDR3 DNA: TGCAGCGTGTGCTATAGACTAACCCAAGAGACCCAGTACTTC. Amino acids: CSVCYRLTQETQYF.

J is TRBJ2-5 and V is TRBV13; D possibly corresponds to TRBD1 (5 bases). V gave up 5 bases and J gave up 5 bases, with 12 bases separating them. The length of the CDR3 is 13 residues. The germline V gene encodes CDR1 PRHDT and CDR2 FYEKMQ (reference sequence). The CDR3 region has the DNA TGTGCCAGCAGCCCCAGGGCGGTGGAGACCCAGTACTTC. Encoded protein: CASSPRAVETQYF.